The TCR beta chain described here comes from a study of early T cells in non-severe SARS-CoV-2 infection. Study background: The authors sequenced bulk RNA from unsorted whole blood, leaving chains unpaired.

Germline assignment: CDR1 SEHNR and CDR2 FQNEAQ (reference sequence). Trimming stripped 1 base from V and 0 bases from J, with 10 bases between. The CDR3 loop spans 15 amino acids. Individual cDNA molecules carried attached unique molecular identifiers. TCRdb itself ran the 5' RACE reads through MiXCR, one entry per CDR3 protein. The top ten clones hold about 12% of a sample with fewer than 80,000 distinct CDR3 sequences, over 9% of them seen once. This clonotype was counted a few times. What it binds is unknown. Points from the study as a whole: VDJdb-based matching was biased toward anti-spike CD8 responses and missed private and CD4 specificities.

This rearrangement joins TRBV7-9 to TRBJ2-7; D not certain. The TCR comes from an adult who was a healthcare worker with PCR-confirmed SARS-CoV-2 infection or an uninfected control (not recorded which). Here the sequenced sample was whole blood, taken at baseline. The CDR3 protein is CASSLEELSSYEQYF. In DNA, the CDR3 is TGTGCCAGCAGCTTAGAGGAGTTAAGCTCCTACGAGCAGTACTTC.